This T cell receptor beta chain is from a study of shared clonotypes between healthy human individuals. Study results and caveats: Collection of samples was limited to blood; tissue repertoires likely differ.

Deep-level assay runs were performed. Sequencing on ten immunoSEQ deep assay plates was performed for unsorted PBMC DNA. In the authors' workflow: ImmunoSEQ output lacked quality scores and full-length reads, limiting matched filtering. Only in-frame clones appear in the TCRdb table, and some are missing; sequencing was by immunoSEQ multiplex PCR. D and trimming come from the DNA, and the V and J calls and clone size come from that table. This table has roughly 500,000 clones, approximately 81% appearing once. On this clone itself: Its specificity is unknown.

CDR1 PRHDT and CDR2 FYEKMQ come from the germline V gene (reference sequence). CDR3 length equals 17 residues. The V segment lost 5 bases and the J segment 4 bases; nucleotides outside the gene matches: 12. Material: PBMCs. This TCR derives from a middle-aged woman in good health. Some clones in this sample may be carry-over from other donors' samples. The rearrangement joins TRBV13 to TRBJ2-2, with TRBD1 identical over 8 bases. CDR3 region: CASSPAQGVRGTGELFF. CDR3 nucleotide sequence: TGTGCCAGCAGCCCTGCACAGGGGGTGCGCGGCACCGGGGAGCTGTTTTTT.